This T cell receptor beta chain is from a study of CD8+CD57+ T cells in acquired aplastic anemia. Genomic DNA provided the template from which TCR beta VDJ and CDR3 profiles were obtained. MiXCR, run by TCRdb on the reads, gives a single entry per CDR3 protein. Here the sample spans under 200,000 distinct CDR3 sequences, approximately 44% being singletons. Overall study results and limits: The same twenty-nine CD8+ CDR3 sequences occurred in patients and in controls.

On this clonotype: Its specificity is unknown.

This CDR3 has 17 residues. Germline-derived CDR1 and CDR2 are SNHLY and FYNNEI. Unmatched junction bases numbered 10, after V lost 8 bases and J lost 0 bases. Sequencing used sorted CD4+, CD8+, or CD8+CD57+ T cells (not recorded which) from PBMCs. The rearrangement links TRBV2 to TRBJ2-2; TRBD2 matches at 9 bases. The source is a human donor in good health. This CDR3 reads CASFLLSGRPNTGELFF. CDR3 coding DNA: TGTGCCAGCTTTCTACTCAGCGGGAGGCCGAACACCGGGGAGCTGTTTTTT.